This T cell receptor (beta chain) was profiled in a study of identical twins. MiXCR, applied by TCRdb to the 5' RACE reads, yields one record per CDR3 protein. The sample has around 690,000 distinct CDR3 sequences, 21% seen once. This clonotype was observed a few times. With 0 bases clipped from V and 5 bases from J, the junction kept 5 bases outside the gene matches. CDR3 length: 15 residues. Germline V CDR1 and CDR2: LGHDT, YNNKEL (reference sequence). These data were likewise used in another study, on T cells expressing NK-cell markers.

The specimen was PBMCs. This sequence originates from a woman aged 18-29 years in good health. The rearrangement uses TRBV3-1 and TRBJ2-7; 9 bases are shared with TRBD2. The CDR3 DNA is TGTGCCAGCAGCCAAGACCAGCGGGAGGTCGACGAGCAGTACTTC. The encoded protein is CASSQDQREVDEQYF.